These 17 T cell receptor beta chains share one sample of origin, sequenced in a study of cytomegalovirus exposure and HLA in healthy donors. Amplification used 60 Vbeta primers and 13 Jbeta primers. Method: immunoSEQ multiplex PCR; TCRdb's copy keeps in-frame clones and lacks some. The table records 120,000 to 150,000 clones, over 75% of them present only once. What was sequenced was PBMCs. The receptors stem from a woman between 50 and 59 years old in good health and CMV-seropositive.

The chain uses TRBV27 and TRBJ2-7, with D perhaps TRBD1 (6 bases). This CDR3 has 15 residues. The V and J ends lost 6 bases and 4 bases respectively, with 19 bases between them. Germline V gives CDR1 MNHEY, CDR2 SMNVEV (reference sequence). The CDR3 sequence is CASRETGHSGYEQYF. Here the CDR3 DNA reads TGTGCCAGCAGAGAGACAGGCCACTCGGGATACGAGCAGTACTTC.

The sample holds a few counts of this clone. The rearrangement joins TRBV27 to TRBJ1-1, with D possibly being TRBD1 (5 bases). There are 16 residues in the CDR3. From germline, CDR1 is MNHEY and CDR2 SMNVEV (reference sequence). Deletions cut 0 bases from V and 5 bases from J, with 16 bases between. The CDR3 reads CASSLSPGRAMTEAFF. In DNA form, the CDR3 reads TGTGCCAGCAGTTTATCCCCGGGCAGGGCAATGACTGAAGCTTTCTTT.

This chain joins TRBV5-5 and TRBJ2-1; D is ambiguous. The germline V and J ends were trimmed by 0 bases and 7 bases, with 8 bases remaining between them. Germline lookup yields CDR1 SGHKS and CDR2 YYEKEE (reference sequence). The CDR3 has 13 residues. The CDR3 is CASSLGSSNEQFF. DNA for the CDR3: TGTGCCAGCAGCTTGGGGAGCTCGAATGAGCAGTTCTTC.

The rearrangement uses TRBV7-2 and TRBJ1-2; D unresolved. Germline CDR1 reads SGHTA; CDR2 reads FQGNSA. CDR3 size: 14 residues. The V gene lost 1 base and the J gene lost 1 base, with 7 bases spanning the gap. CDR3 sequence (DNA): TGTGCCAGCAGCTTAGACACGTTTAACTATGGCTACACCTTC. It translates to CASSLDTFNYGYTF.

V is TRBV10-3 and J is TRBJ1-1; TRBD1 agrees at 7 bases. The CDR3 sequence is 15 residues long. V shed 3 bases, J shed 0 bases, and the junction held 4 bases outside the gene matches. The V gene's germline CDR1 is ENHRY and CDR2 SYGVKD. Here the CDR3 reads CAISDRQGLNTEAFF. CDR3 nucleotide sequence: TGTGCCATCAGTGATCGACAGGGTCTGAACACTGAAGCTTTCTTT.

V gene TRBV5-1 combines with J gene TRBJ2-7; 13 nucleotides line up with TRBD2. The V segment lost 4 bases and the J segment 2 bases; nucleotides outside the gene matches: 9. Germline V gene lookup returns CDR1 SGHRS and CDR2 YFSETQ. The CDR3 contains 17 residues. CDR3 protein: CASSRGLAGEHTYEQYF. The CDR3 DNA reads as TGCGCCAGCAGCAGAGGACTAGCGGGGGAACATACCTACGAGCAGTACTTC.

The chain uses TRBV7-9 and TRBJ2-4; the match to TRBD1 covers 7 bases. Germline CDR1 SEHNR, CDR2 FQNEAQ (reference sequence). Trimming at V came to 5 bases and at J to 7 bases, leaving 11 bases not matched to a gene. The CDR3 is 15 amino acids. The CDR3 here is CASSPEQTGINIQYF. CDR3 DNA sequence: TGTGCCAGCAGCCCGGAGCAGACAGGGATCAACATTCAGTACTTC.

In nucleotides, the CDR3 is TGTGCCAGCAGCGAGAGACCCAGGGACAGGGGGATAAATACGCAGTATTTT. Protein sequence: CASSERPRDRGINTQYF. The chain joins TRBV9 to TRBJ2-3; 11 nucleotides align to TRBD1. The ends lost 3 bases at V and 7 bases at J; junction bases unmatched: 13. Germline lookup yields CDR1 SGDLS and CDR2 YYNGEE. The CDR3 has 17 residues.

This rearrangement joins TRBV6-5 to TRBJ2-7; possibly TRBD2 for D (6 bases). Trimming shortened V by 5 bases and J by 0 bases, and 11 bases separated the two germline ends. This CDR3 contains 14 residues. CDR1 is MNHEY, CDR2 SVGAGI, per germline. The CDR3 sequence: CASSHPGDSYEQYF. As DNA, the CDR3 is TGTGCCAGCAGTCACCCGGGGGACTCCTACGAGCAGTACTTC.

This sequence joins TRBV4-3 and TRBJ1-1, with D perhaps matching TRBD1 (6 bases). V was cut by 4 bases and J by 2 bases, with 17 bases left in between. The CDR3 totals 16 residues. CDR1 is LGHNA and CDR2 is YSLEER in the germline V gene. The CDR3: CASSRTRTDLNTEAFF. The CDR3 DNA reads as TGCGCCAGCAGCCGCACAAGGACAGATCTCAACACTGAAGCTTTCTTT.

This clone was observed a handful of times. This sequence joins TRBV25-1 and TRBJ1-5, with D possibly TRBD1 on 6 matching bases. The CDR3 is made up of 15 amino acids. The germline V gene has CDR1 MGHDK and CDR2 SYGVNS. Between the trimmed V and J ends, which lost 5 bases and 8 bases, there was a span of 19 bases. The DNA for the CDR3 is TGTGCCAGCAGTAACACAGGGAAAGGGGATGAGCCCCAGCATTTT. This codes for CASSNTGKGDEPQHF.

The chain links TRBV30 to TRBJ1-4; D not certain. The ends were cut back, 5 bases at V and 11 bases at J, with 12 bases in the middle. Germline CDR1 and CDR2: GTSNPN and SVGIG (reference sequence). The CDR3 runs 11 residues. CDR3: CAWGPAGKLFF. The CDR3 region has the DNA TGTGCCTGGGGGCCGGCGGGGAAACTGTTTTTT.

This clone turned up a few times. The V call is TRBV19, the J call TRBJ2-7; tentative D call: TRBD1 (7 bases). Trimming took off 9 bases at V and 3 bases at J, with 18 bases between the two ends. Germline CDR1 and CDR2: LNHDA and SQIVND (reference sequence). This CDR3 has 14 amino acids. This CDR3 reads CASGGGSRGYEQYF. The CDR3 DNA follows: TGTGCCAGCGGAGGGGGCTCTAGGGGCTACGAGCAGTACTTC.

The rearrangement joins TRBV7-9 to TRBJ1-1; no clear D gene. The germline V and J ends were trimmed by 5 bases and 7 bases, with 11 bases remaining between them. The CDR3 length is 12 residues. Germline-derived CDR1 and CDR2 are SEHNR and FQNEAQ (reference sequence). The CDR3: CASSEARGEAFF. The CDR3 region has the DNA TGTGCCAGCAGCGAAGCACGGGGTGAAGCTTTCTTT.

The J gene is TRBJ1-6, the V gene TRBV2; D call uncertain. CDR1 and CDR2 (germline): SNHLY, FYNNEI. There are 15 residues in the CDR3. Trimming removed 7 bases at V and 2 bases at J, with 12 bases between. The CDR3, as DNA: TGTGCCAGCAAAGGCAGGCAAACCTATAATTCACCCCTCCACTTT. Its translation: CASKGRQTYNSPLHF. The full variable domain, its missing parts supplied by reference TRBV2 and TRBJ1-6, is EPEVTQTPSHQVTQMGQEVILRCVPISNHLYFYWYRQILGQKVEFLVSFYNNEISEKSEIFDDQFSVERPDGSNFTLKIRSTKLEDSAMYFCASKGRQTYNSPLHFGNGTRLTVT.

This clone has only a few counts. The chain carries TRBV7-3 and TRBJ2-7, with D possibly matching TRBD2 (6 bases). Trimming stripped 4 bases from V and 2 bases from J, with 12 bases between. This CDR3 comprises 14 residues. Germline V CDR1 and CDR2: SGHTA, FQGTGA. The CDR3: CASSSRSGAYEQYF. CDR3 sequence (DNA): TGTGCCAGCAGCTCCCGTAGCGGAGCCTACGAGCAGTACTTC.

CDR3 amino acids: CATSRARGRGRNTIYF. The CDR3, as DNA: TGTGCCACCAGCAGAGCCAGGGGAAGGGGCCGGAACACCATATATTTT. This rearrangement joins TRBV15 to TRBJ1-3; tentatively, D is TRBD1 (6 bases). This CDR3 contains 16 residues. Trimming left V 1 base short and J 7 bases short, with 17 bases between. The germline CDR1 and CDR2 sequences are LNHNV and YYDKDF (reference sequence).